This T cell receptor beta chain was found in a study of T cells after yellow fever vaccination. Whole-study results and caveats: Researchers cautioned that FACS-sorted repertoires could harbor abundant clonotypes contaminating from the bulk population.

This clonotype was detected only a few times. Its antigen is not known. Trimming shortened V by 2 bases and J by 4 bases, and 18 bases separated the two germline ends. Germline lookup yields CDR1 MNHNS and CDR2 SASEGT. The CDR3 has 18 amino acids. TCRdb ran MiXCR on the 5' RACE reads and lists one entry per CDR3 protein. The repertoire consists of about 160,000 distinct CDR3 sequences, with about 7% occurring once and the leading ten covering roughly 2.5%. V is TRBV6-1 and J is TRBJ1-6; TRBD1 is a possible D gene (5 bases). The clonotype was recovered from a man aged 18-30 years who received the YFV17D yellow fever vaccine. The specimen comprised CD4+ T cells sorted from PBMCs, sampled about 5 days after the first yellow fever vaccination. The CDR3: CASSERGSRDGYNSPLHF. CDR3 sequence (DNA): TGTGCCAGCAGTGAACGCGGCAGTCGGGACGGATATAATTCACCCCTCCACTTT.